This TCR beta chain emerged from a study of liver allograft versus peripheral blood T cells (TCRdb year 2020). A note on the overall study: In liver transplant recipients, the study looked at T cell receptor repertoires in the peripheral blood and set them against the repertoires found within the transplanted livers. Study-wide conclusions, independent of this receptor: The T cell receptor repertoires within liver allografts were reported to be different from the T cell receptor repertoires detected in peripheral blood.

This clonotype was observed a handful of times. Its antigen has not been determined. Within one base of it there is no much larger clone, and no base qualities were kept. For sequencing, an Illumina MiSeq was employed. The public sequencing data were trimmed at Q25 with fastp and processed into clonotypes with MiXCR by TCRdb, which kept only in-frame beta chains. Identical CDR3 proteins give one entry, which carries the most common genes and DNA. Present in this sample are 2,000 to 2,500 distinct CDR3 sequences, 16% of which were seen just once. The top ten constitute around a quarter of the sample. Including cysteine and phenylalanine, the CDR3 has 12 amino acids. This entry keeps only the CDR3 DNA: 36 bases, framed from base 1. CDR1 SGHTA and CDR2 FQGNSA were looked up in the germline V gene. Trimming accounts for 1 base at V and 14 bases at J, while the number of junction bases matched to no gene is 4.

The receptor was isolated from a human patient who had a liver transplant. Some T cells seen after a transplant may have their origin in the graft donor. The chain is assembled from TRBV7-2 and TRBJ2-1, and TRBD1 aligns with 8 junction nucleotides. The nucleotides are TGTGCCAGCAGCTTAGTGCAGGGGGCTGAGTTCTTC. It is translated as CASSLVQGAEFF.